The entry that follows covers one TCR beta chain sequence. This specimen comes from a study of cytomegalovirus exposure and HLA in healthy donors. V was pared by 5 bases and J by 4 bases, with 12 bases of the junction left unmatched. CDR1 and CDR2 (germline): SGHKS, YYEKEE (reference sequence). The CDR3 loop spans 16 amino acids. Use of 60 Vbeta and 13 Jbeta primers characterized the PCR. Original processing methods: It was a later analysis that counted 79 million or so unique TCR beta chains, of which about 10 million were shared. Produced via immunoSEQ multiplex PCR; TCRdb's table is partial and in-frame only. D and trimming were read from the DNA, whereas the V and J calls and clone size are those reported in that table. The sample shows around 200,000 clones, 79% of them seen only once.

The receptor comes from a woman younger than 45 in good health and CMV-seropositive. The specimen sequenced was PBMCs. The V and J genes are TRBV5-5 and TRBJ2-1; the match to TRBD2 covers 7 bases. CDR3: CASRPSPSGLYNEQFF. CDR3 in DNA: TGTGCCAGCAGACCGTCTCCTAGCGGTTTGTACAATGAGCAGTTCTTC.